One and the same sample provided the 13 T cell receptor beta chains below, sequenced in a study of cytomegalovirus exposure and HLA in healthy donors. The data were produced by immunoSEQ multiplex PCR, yet TCRdb's version contains in-frame clones alone and is incomplete. The sample lists 70,000 to 75,000 clones; around 94% were seen once. The sequenced sample was PBMCs. These receptors all stem from a woman aged 18-29 years in good health and CMV-seropositive.

This sequence joins TRBV15 and TRBJ1-1, with D unclear. Germline V gene data show CDR1 as LNHNV and CDR2 as YYDKDF (reference sequence). V was pared by 3 bases and J by 1 base, with 12 bases between. The CDR3 is made up of 15 amino acids. The CDR3 bases are TGTGCCACCAGCAGGCCTCGAATCGGGAACACTGAAGCTTTCTTT. This codes for CATSRPRIGNTEAFF.

The chain uses TRBV9 and TRBJ2-5, with TRBD2 matching 9 bases. The V gene end was trimmed by 0 bases and the J gene end by 0 bases; junction bases not matched to a gene: 6. Germline CDR1 SGDLS, CDR2 YYNGEE. The CDR3 loop spans 17 amino acids. CDR3 in DNA: TGTGCCAGCAGCGTAGGTACGCGGGGGGGATACCAAGAGACCCAGTACTTC. Translation: CASSVGTRGGYQETQYF.

The table lists this clone with a few counts. V gene TRBV30 combines with J gene TRBJ2-7; D not certain. The CDR3 has 11 amino acids. The germline CDR1 and CDR2 sequences are GTSNPN and SVGIG (reference sequence). The V end lost 4 bases, the J end lost 0 bases, and 4 bases lay between the germline ends. Here the CDR3 reads CAWTRSYEQYF. CDR3 DNA: TGTGCCTGGACCCGCTCCTACGAGCAGTACTTC.

V and J are TRBV4-3 and TRBJ2-1; 9 nucleotides align to TRBD2. V trimming: 4 bases; J trimming: 5 bases; junction bases outside the gene matches: 12. Germline-derived CDR1 and CDR2 are LGHNA and YSLEER. CDR3 length equals 17 residues. In nucleotides, the CDR3 is TGCGCCAGCAGCCCTCAGCCCGAGCGGGAGGATCACAATGAGCAGTTCTTC. Translation: CASSPQPEREDHNEQFF.

This sequence joins TRBV27 and TRBJ2-3; TRBD2 agrees at 10 bases. Germline assignment: CDR1 MNHEY and CDR2 SMNVEV (reference sequence). The CDR3 has 17 residues. V dropped 5 bases and J dropped 0; count of bases not matched to a gene: 8. This CDR3 reads CASSPWTSGLSTDTQYF. DNA for the CDR3: TGTGCCAGCAGTCCCTGGACTAGCGGACTCAGCACAGATACGCAGTATTTT.

The chain is built from TRBV2 and TRBJ2-3; 12 bases are shared with TRBD2. Germline CDR1 and CDR2: SNHLY and FYNNEI. Trimming removed 6 bases from V and 2 bases from J; junction bases left unmatched: 6. The CDR3 sequence is 16 residues long. CDR3 DNA sequence: TGTGCCAGCAGGGAGACTAGCGGGGGTTACACAGATACGCAGTATTTT. Protein: CASRETSGGYTDTQYF.

The rearrangement joins TRBV10-3 to TRBJ1-5; perhaps TRBD1 as D (5 bases). Trimming removed 4 bases from V and 5 bases from J, with 12 bases in between. The CDR3 covers 14 residues. Per the germline V gene, CDR1 is ENHRY and CDR2 is SYGVKD. DNA for the CDR3: TGTGCCATCAGTGGTACAGGCCAACATCAGCCCCAGCATTTT. Its translation is CAISGTGQHQPQHF.

The V gene is TRBV4-3, the J gene TRBJ2-7, with TRBD1 matching over 7 bases. From germline, CDR1 is LGHNA and CDR2 YSLEER. With 0 bases clipped from V and 2 bases from J, the junction kept 7 bases outside the gene matches. The CDR3 has 16 amino acids. CDR3 in amino acids: CASSQDLGTAPYEQYF. In nucleotides, the CDR3 is TGCGCCAGCAGCCAAGATTTGGGGACAGCTCCCTACGAGCAGTACTTC.

V is TRBV30 and J is TRBJ1-1, with 7 bases fitting TRBD1. V lost 3 bases to trimming and J lost 0 bases; unmatched junction nucleotides: 16. The CDR3 length is 18 residues. The germline gives CDR1 GTSNPN, CDR2 SVGIG (reference sequence). As DNA, the CDR3 is TGTGCCTGGAGCCCCCGCCTCGGCAGGGGGGTCATGAACACTGAAGCTTTCTTT. Amino acid sequence: CAWSPRLGRGVMNTEAFF.

A few counts support this clone. The chain is built from TRBV5-4 and TRBJ1-2; unclear D gene. Germline V CDR1 and CDR2: SGHNT, YYREEE (reference sequence). This CDR3 is built from 15 residues. Deletions cut 1 base from V and 1 base from J, with 11 bases between. For the CDR3, the DNA is TGTGCCAGCAGCTTGAAACAGTTTAATAACTATGGCTACACCTTC. This codes for CASSLKQFNNYGYTF.

The chain combines TRBV6-1 with TRBJ2-3, with 10 bases identical to TRBD2. This CDR3 contains 17 residues. Losses at the gene ends were 2 bases for V and 1 base for J; bases not matched to a gene: 6. The germline V gene has CDR1 MNHNS and CDR2 SASEGT. The CDR3 loop is CASSEKSGGAGTDTQYF. The DNA of the CDR3 is TGTGCCAGCAGTGAAAAAAGCGGGGGGGCCGGCACAGATACGCAGTATTTT.

The chain is built from TRBV7-2 and TRBJ1-2; D is perhaps TRBD1 (6 bases). Germline values: CDR1 SGHTA, CDR2 FQGNSA. This CDR3 region has 13 residues. Trimming shortened V by 5 bases and J by 5 bases, and 12 bases separated the two germline ends. The CDR3 spells CASSTDRSYGYTF. CDR3 DNA: TGTGCCAGCAGCACAGACAGGAGTTATGGCTACACCTTC.

The chain has TRBV6-5 and TRBJ1-1; D gene unclear. Trimming removed 0 bases at V and 1 base at J, with 9 bases between. The CDR3 runs to 15 residues. Germline V gene sequence: CDR1 MNHEY, CDR2 SVGAGI. The CDR3 protein is CASSYSWQANTEAFF. DNA of the CDR3: TGTGCCAGCAGTTACTCGTGGCAGGCGAACACTGAAGCTTTCTTT.